The 29 T cell receptor beta chains below come from one sample, sequenced in a study of cytomegalovirus exposure and HLA in healthy donors. PCR involved 60 Vbeta and 13 Jbeta primers. Method: immunoSEQ multiplex PCR; TCRdb's copy keeps in-frame clones and lacks some. The data contain around 190,000 clones, more than 70% of them singletons. Sequencing was done on a sample of PBMCs. Source of these receptors: a man aged 35 to 55 in good health and CMV-seropositive.

The rearrangement joins TRBV18 to TRBJ2-7; TRBD2 agrees at 14 bases. From germline, CDR1 is KGHSH and CDR2 LQKENI. The CDR3 loop spans 18 amino acids. Trimming took 6 bases from V and 2 from J; bases not matched to a gene: 12. This CDR3 is CASSRRLAGGSSPYEQYF. The CDR3 DNA sequence: TGTGCCAGCTCCCGGCGACTAGCGGGAGGGTCATCCCCCTACGAGCAGTACTTC.

This sequence joins TRBV19 and TRBJ2-7; D ambiguous. The CDR3 consists of 13 residues. Trimming left V 3 bases short and J 6 bases short, with 12 bases between. CDR1 is LNHDA, CDR2 SQIVND, per germline (reference sequence). The CDR3, as DNA: TGTGCCAGTAGTATTGACTGGATAGGCGAGCAGTACTTC. Its protein product is CASSIDWIGEQYF.

This clone was picked up one time. The chain couples TRBV7-8 to TRBJ1-4; D possibly corresponds to TRBD1 (5 bases). This CDR3 contains 16 residues. V was shortened by 4 bases and J by 5 bases, with 17 bases between the two germline ends. Looked up from germline, CDR1 is SGHVS and CDR2 is FQNEAQ. The CDR3 DNA sequence: TGTGCCAGCAGCTCCGCATACCCGGAGGGGAATGAAAAACTGTTTTTT. It codes for CASSSAYPEGNEKLFF. The full variable domain, with the rest looked up from reference TRBV7-8 and TRBJ1-4, is GAGVSQSPRYKVAKRGQDVALRCDPISGHVSLFWYQQALGQGPEFLTYFQNEAQLDKSGLPSDRFFAERPEGSVSTLKIQRTQQEDSAVYLCASSSAYPEGNEKLFFGSGTQLSVL.

The gene calls are TRBV11-3 and TRBJ1-3; maybe TRBD1 (5 bases). The V gene's germline CDR1 is SGHNT and CDR2 YENEEA. Trimming cost V 3 bases and J 3 bases, with 9 bases left between them. The CDR3 extends over 14 amino acids. CDR3 loop: CASSLGGDGNTIYF. Here the CDR3 DNA reads TGTGCCAGCAGCTTGGGGGGAGATGGAAACACCATATATTTT.

The rearrangement links TRBV5-1 to TRBJ2-7, with D perhaps matching TRBD2 (6 bases). V gave up 3 bases and J gave up 2 bases, with 15 bases separating them. CDR1 is SGHRS, CDR2 YFSETQ, per germline. The CDR3 consists of 15 residues. Here the CDR3 reads CASSYSGTAPYEQYF. Written as DNA, the CDR3 is TGCGCCAGCAGCTACTCCGGGACTGCACCCTACGAGCAGTACTTC.

The chain employs TRBV5-1 and TRBJ2-1, with D perhaps matching TRBD2 (5 bases). V dropped 4 bases and J dropped 2 bases, with 16 bases sitting between them. Per germline, CDR1 SGHRS and CDR2 YFSETQ. There are 16 residues in the CDR3. The CDR3 sequence is CASSIGGLRPYNEQFF. CDR3 nucleotides: TGCGCCAGCAGCATAGGAGGTCTACGACCCTACAATGAGCAGTTCTTC.

The chain uses TRBV4-1 and TRBJ2-7; D is perhaps TRBD2 (5 bases). The CDR3 length is 18 residues. The V and J ends lost 5 bases and 2 bases respectively, with 25 bases between them. Per germline, CDR1 MGHRA and CDR2 YSYEKL. In DNA, the CDR3 is TGCGCCAGCAGCAGGAGGATCGGACGCGCCGGCGGTCCCTACGAGCAGTACTTC. It specifies CASSRRIGRAGGPYEQYF.

V is TRBV5-1 and J is TRBJ1-2, with a possible D match to TRBD1 (5 bases). This CDR3 contains 13 residues. CDR1 and CDR2 (germline): SGHRS, YFSETQ. Trimming removed 0 bases from V and 3 bases from J, with 6 bases in between. The CDR3 protein is CASSLVGDYGYTF. Here the CDR3 DNA reads TGCGCCAGCAGCTTGGTAGGGGACTATGGCTACACCTTC.

This clone was detected only once. The CDR3 reads CASSLSRYEQYF. Written as DNA, the CDR3 is TGTGCCAGCAGCTTGAGTCGTTACGAGCAGTACTTC. This chain connects TRBV7-9 to TRBJ2-7; D remains ambiguous. CDR3 length: 12 amino acids. Germline CDR1 reads SEHNR; CDR2 reads FQNEAQ (reference sequence). V was clipped by 3 bases and J by 4 bases, with 7 bases between them.

The rearrangement uses TRBV6-5 and TRBJ1-2; 9 nucleotides match TRBD1. From germline, CDR1 is MNHEY and CDR2 SVGAGI. J lost 5 bases, V lost 0 bases, and 4 bases had no gene match. The CDR3 spans 15 residues. The CDR3 spells CASSYSQGAGYGYTF. The CDR3 region has the DNA TGTGCCAGCAGTTACTCACAGGGGGCTGGTTATGGCTACACCTTC.

This chain links TRBV28 with TRBJ1-4; TRBD1 might be the D (5 bases). CDR1 is MDHEN and CDR2 is SYDVKM in the germline V gene. The CDR3 length is 12 residues. V was shortened by 6 bases and J by 14 bases, with 16 bases between the two germline ends. CDR3 in DNA: TGTGCCAGCAGCCAACCCAGGGTAGGGCTGTTTTTT. Its protein product is CASSQPRVGLFF.

V gene TRBV6-1 combines with J gene TRBJ2-5; TRBD1 aligns across 7 bases. The junction had 10 bases not matched to a gene; V was cut back by 7 bases and J by 5 bases. CDR3 size: 14 residues. Per germline, CDR1 MNHNS and CDR2 SASEGT. The CDR3 region has the DNA TGTGCCAGCATGATTATACAGGGGACGGAGACCCAGTACTTC. This encodes CASMIIQGTETQYF.

This chain joins TRBV9 and TRBJ2-1, with 7 bases identical to TRBD1. CDR3 size: 12 residues. Germline CDR1 reads SGDLS; CDR2 reads YYNGEE. V was clipped by 0 bases and J by 10 bases; unmatched bases: 1. This CDR3 is CASSVVGGEQFF. For the CDR3, the DNA is TGTGCCAGCAGCGTAGTAGGGGGCGAGCAGTTCTTC. The full variable domain, with the rest looked up from reference TRBV9 and TRBJ2-1, is DSGVTQTPKHLITATGQRVTLRCSPRSGDLSVYWYQQSLDQGLQFLIQYYNGEERAKGNILERFSAQQFPDLHSELNLSSLELGDSALYFCASSVVGGEQFFGPGTRLTVL.

The chain couples TRBV28 to TRBJ2-7, with 10 bases matching TRBD2. There are 15 residues in the CDR3. J was trimmed by 2 bases and V by 2 bases; bases with no gene match: 3. Germline loops: CDR1 MDHEN, CDR2 SYDVKM. In DNA, the CDR3 is TGTGCCAGCAGTTTACTAGCGGGAGACGCCTACGAGCAGTACTTC. Amino acids: CASSLLAGDAYEQYF.

The V and J genes are TRBV30 and TRBJ1-3; 8 nucleotides line up with TRBD1. The CDR3 is 14 residues long. Germline CDR1 reads GTSNPN; CDR2 reads SVGIG (reference sequence). Losses at the gene ends were 2 bases for V and 4 bases for J; bases not matched to a gene: 4. Here the CDR3 DNA reads TGTGCCTGGAGTACCGGACAGGGCGGAAACACCATATATTTT. This sequence encodes CAWSTGQGGNTIYF.

The chain combines TRBV27 with TRBJ1-2; the match to TRBD1 covers 7 bases. The germline V gene encodes CDR1 MNHEY and CDR2 SMNVEV (reference sequence). CDR3 length: 15 residues. V lost 1 base to trimming and J lost 4 bases; unmatched junction nucleotides: 6. CDR3 sequence (DNA): TGTGCCAGCAGTTTATTTACAGGGGCACCCTATGGCTACACCTTC. It specifies CASSLFTGAPYGYTF.

This clone was counted a few times. This chain connects TRBV20-1 to TRBJ2-7; 7 nucleotides match TRBD2. The CDR3 covers 11 residues. Trimming cost V 3 bases and J 4 bases; bases outside gene matches: 0. Germline CDR1 is DFQATT and CDR2 is SNEGSKA (reference sequence). CDR3 DNA: TGCAGTGCTAGGGGAGGGTACGAGCAGTACTTC. It encodes CSARGGYEQYF.

The rearrangement uses TRBV2 and TRBJ1-1; 9 bases match TRBD1. CDR1 is SNHLY and CDR2 is FYNNEI in the germline V gene. V was clipped by 7 bases and J by 1 base; unmatched bases: 4. This CDR3 spans 14 amino acids. Here the CDR3 reads CASTKQGANTEAFF. The DNA for the CDR3 is TGTGCCAGCACTAAACAGGGGGCGAACACTGAAGCTTTCTTT.

The chain uses TRBV11-2 and TRBJ1-4; D not certain. This CDR3 has 15 residues. CDR1 is SGHAT, CDR2 FQNNGV, per germline. V lost 1 base, J lost 3 bases, and 9 bases lay in between. CDR3 DNA: TGTGCCAGCAGCTTAGCCGGCGGGCCTAATGAAAAACTGTTTTTT. It translates to CASSLAGGPNEKLFF.

This rearrangement joins TRBV5-1 to TRBJ2-1, with unresolved D. The CDR3 sequence is 12 residues long. Trimming took off 0 bases at V and 9 bases at J, with 7 bases between the two ends. Germline V lookup: CDR1 SGHRS, CDR2 YFSETQ. CDR3 sequence (DNA): TGCGCCAGCAGCTTGGCCCTAGGTGAGCAGTTCTTC. This encodes CASSLALGEQFF.

V is TRBV11-2 and J is TRBJ2-5; 11 bases line up with TRBD2. CDR3 size: 17 residues. Per the germline V gene, CDR1 is SGHAT and CDR2 is FQNNGV. The J segment lost 0 bases and the V segment lost 6 bases, leaving 9 bases of the junction unmatched. The CDR3 DNA follows: TGTGCCAGCAGTCCCGGGACTAGCGGTCTTTACCAAGAGACCCAGTACTTC. Protein: CASSPGTSGLYQETQYF.

The chain couples TRBV9 to TRBJ2-3; possibly TRBD2 for D (6 bases). With 0 bases removed from V and 3 bases from J, the gap between germline ends came to 8 bases. Germline V lookup: CDR1 SGDLS, CDR2 YYNGEE. The CDR3 runs to 14 residues. CDR3 loop: CASSVAGATDTQYF. CDR3 in DNA: TGTGCCAGCAGCGTAGCGGGAGCAACAGATACGCAGTATTTT. Full variable domain (missing parts from reference TRBV9 and TRBJ2-3): DSGVTQTPKHLITATGQRVTLRCSPRSGDLSVYWYQQSLDQGLQFLIQYYNGEERAKGNILERFSAQQFPDLHSELNLSSLELGDSALYFCASSVAGATDTQYFGPGTRLTVL.

This rearrangement joins TRBV6-6 to TRBJ1-2; weak D call: TRBD1 (6 bases). This CDR3 is built from 15 residues. Trimming took 8 bases from V and 3 from J, leaving 19 bases between them. The germline gives CDR1 MNHNY, CDR2 SVGAGI (reference sequence). The DNA of the CDR3 is TGTGCCAGCCGGGACAACCCCCCACGAGACTATGGCTACACCTTC. Protein sequence: CASRDNPPRDYGYTF.

The gene calls are TRBV6-1 and TRBJ2-7; 9 nucleotides match TRBD1. This CDR3 is 14 amino acids long. Germline CDR1 is MNHNS and CDR2 is SASEGT. The J segment lost 6 bases and the V segment lost 2 bases, leaving 5 bases of the junction unmatched. As DNA, the CDR3 is TGTGCCAGCAGTGAACTACAGGGGGCCAGCGAGCAGTACTTC. Protein sequence: CASSELQGASEQYF.

The chain employs TRBV7-3 and TRBJ2-1; D gene unclear. CDR1 is SGHTA and CDR2 is FQGTGA in the germline V gene. V lost 4 bases and J lost 6, with 7 bases in between. CDR3 length: 12 residues. DNA for the CDR3: TGTGCCAGCAGCTCCCCCGGCAATGAGCAGTTCTTC. Translation gives CASSSPGNEQFF.

The chain recombines TRBV29-1 with TRBJ1-5; D is uncertain. The V gene lost 4 bases and the J gene lost 0 bases, with 13 bases spanning the gap. This CDR3 is built from 15 residues. Germline V lookup: CDR1 SQVTM, CDR2 ANQGSEA. CDR3 residues: CSVVEQANSNQPQHF. The CDR3 DNA is TGCAGCGTTGTAGAGCAGGCCAATAGCAATCAGCCCCAGCATTTT.

This sequence joins TRBV29-1 and TRBJ1-5, with D possibly TRBD1 on 6 matching bases. Trimming took 7 bases from V and 1 from J, leaving 14 bases between them. Germline V gives CDR1 SQVTM, CDR2 ANQGSEA. The CDR3 is 14 amino acids. CDR3 DNA: TGCAGCGCCGGAGGGGGGGGAAGCAATCAGCCCCAGCATTTT. Translating gives CSAGGGGSNQPQHF.

The genes are TRBV5-5 and TRBJ2-5; D remains unclear. The CDR3 spans 13 residues. Germline V gives CDR1 SGHKS, CDR2 YYEKEE (reference sequence). With 2 bases removed from V and 1 base from J, the gap between germline ends came to 6 bases. The CDR3 loop reads CASSFWSQETQYF. CDR3 nucleotides: TGTGCCAGCAGCTTCTGGAGCCAAGAGACCCAGTACTTC.

V gene TRBV27 combines with J gene TRBJ2-5; 9 bases are a match to TRBD2. This CDR3 is 17 amino acids long. V lost 4 bases to trimming and J lost 7 bases; unmatched junction nucleotides: 16. The germline gives CDR1 MNHEY, CDR2 SMNVEV (reference sequence). Written as DNA, the CDR3 is TGTGCCAGCAGTTCGAAAGGGCTAGCGGGGAGATTAGGGACCCAGTACTTC. It specifies CASSSKGLAGRLGTQYF.